This TCR beta chain is from a study of T cell changes during pregnancy in multiple sclerosis. Here immunoSEQ multiplex PCR was the method, and the copy in TCRdb shows in-frame clones only, minus some. This sample has 70,000 to 100,000 clones, with 94% found just once. The germline gives CDR1 SEHNR, CDR2 FQNEAQ (reference sequence). V was pared by 0 bases and J by 5 bases, with 6 bases of the junction left unmatched. The CDR3 is made up of 15 amino acids. The sequences come from peripheral blood, collected in the third trimester of pregnancy. The rearrangement uses TRBV7-9 and TRBJ2-7; 8 bases fit TRBD2. The sequence derives from a female donor with multiple sclerosis, enrolled in a pregnancy study. In DNA form, the CDR3 reads TGTGCCAGCAGCTTAGCAGGGACTAGTCTCGACGAGCAGTACTTC. It is translated as CASSLAGTSLDEQYF.